These T cell receptor beta chains were read from a single sample in a study of cytomegalovirus exposure and HLA in healthy donors. Clones were sequenced by immunoSEQ multiplex PCR, and TCRdb holds only the in-frame ones, with some missing. Altogether 100,000 to 150,000 clones are present, more than 9% being singletons, with the ten largest covering about 4.7%. Sequencing was done on a sample of PBMCs. These receptors originate from a woman between 18 and 29 years old in good health and CMV-seropositive. Both conserved end residues are part of each CDR3. The D gene is left open where the match is weak. Clone size is stated in some rows and not others, as once, few, many or a class when expanded.

size: few
D: TRBD2
J: TRBJ2-1
V: TRBV5-4
CDR3: CASSLDLAGSNEQFF
DNA: TGTGCCAGCAGCTTGGACCTAGCGGGGAGCAATGAGCAGTTCTTC

size: few
D: .
J: TRBJ2-1
V: TRBV18
CDR3: CASSSTVSSYNEQFF
DNA: TGTGCCAGCTCATCGACAGTGAGCTCCTACAATGAGCAGTTCTTC

size: once
D: .
J: TRBJ1-1
V: TRBV18
CDR3: CASSSLLNEAFF
DNA: TGTGCCAGCTCATCTCTACTTAATGAAGCTTTCTTT

size: .
D: .
J: TRBJ2-1
V: TRBV25-1
CDR3: CASSERRGSYNEQFF
DNA: TGTGCCAGCAGTGAAAGGCGGGGATCCTACAATGAGCAGTTCTTC

size: .
D: TRBD1
J: TRBJ1-1
V: TRBV19
CDR3: CASSITGTGKVDTEAFF
DNA: TGTGCCAGTAGTATCACGGGGACAGGGAAGGTGGACACTGAAGCTTTCTTT

size: few
D: .
J: TRBJ1-2
V: TRBV6-6
CDR3: CASSDRTAGSYGYTF
DNA: TGTGCCAGCAGTGATAGGACAGCCGGCTCCTATGGCTACACCTTC

size: few
D: TRBD1
J: TRBJ1-2
V: TRBV29-1
CDR3: CSTEQSGTAYGYTF
DNA: TGCAGCACCGAACAATCCGGGACAGCCTATGGCTACACCTTC

size: .
D: TRBD2
J: TRBJ2-1
V: TRBV7-9
CDR3: CASIRTSGYNEQFF
DNA: TGTGCCAGCATCCGGACTAGCGGCTACAATGAGCAGTTCTTC

size: few
D: TRBD1
J: TRBJ2-6
V: TRBV6-1
CDR3: CASSEFTGVSGANVLTF
DNA: TGTGCCAGCAGTGAATTCACAGGGGTTTCTGGGGCCAACGTCCTGACTTTC

size: few
D: TRBD2
J: TRBJ2-7
V: TRBV11-2
CDR3: CASSPDPSGLEQYF
DNA: TGTGCCAGCAGCCCCGACCCTAGCGGCCTGGAGCAGTACTTC

size: few
D: TRBD2
J: TRBJ2-7
V: TRBV30
CDR3: CAWTREGPSYEQYF
DNA: TGTGCCTGGACCCGGGAGGGACCGTCCTACGAGCAGTACTTC

size: few
D: .
J: TRBJ2-5
V: TRBV14
CDR3: CASSPRTGTGETQYF
DNA: TGTGCCAGCAGCCCCCGCACAGGGACGGGTGAGACCCAGTACTTC

size: many
D: TRBD2
J: TRBJ2-1
V: TRBV6-4
CDR3: CASSDSLAGYNEQFF
DNA: TGTGCCAGCAGTGACTCACTAGCGGGCTACAATGAGCAGTTCTTC

size: few
D: .
J: TRBJ1-1
V: TRBV5-1
CDR3: CASSDWGGNTEAFF
DNA: TGCGCCAGCAGCGACTGGGGAGGGAACACTGAAGCTTTCTTT

size: .
D: TRBD1
J: TRBJ2-2
V: TRBV27
CDR3: CASRPTGAAGELFF
DNA: TGTGCCAGCAGACCTACAGGGGCCGCCGGGGAGCTGTTTTTT

size: .
D: .
J: TRBJ2-1
V: TRBV7-6
CDR3: CASSLGERQFF
DNA: TGTGCCAGCAGCTTAGGAGAGAGGCAGTTCTTC

size: few
D: TRBD1
J: TRBJ1-1
V: TRBV5-1
CDR3: CASSLAGTGGSTEAFF
DNA: TGCGCCAGCAGCTTAGCCGGGACAGGGGGTAGCACTGAAGCTTTCTTT

size: few
D: TRBD1
J: TRBJ1-4
V: TRBV10-3
CDR3: CAISESQGAANEKLFF
DNA: TGTGCCATCAGTGAGTCCCAGGGGGCGGCTAATGAAAAACTGTTTTTT

size: .
D: .
J: TRBJ2-5
V: TRBV25-1
CDR3: CASSEHREETQYF
DNA: TGTGCCAGCAGTGAGCACAGGGAAGAGACCCAGTACTTC

size: .
D: TRBD2
J: TRBJ2-2
V: TRBV30
CDR3: CACNSGRTGELFF
DNA: TGTGCCTGTAATAGCGGGAGAACCGGGGAGCTGTTTTTT

size: .
D: .
J: TRBJ2-2
V: TRBV28
CDR3: CASKTRITGELFF
DNA: TGTGCCAGCAAGACTAGGATCACCGGGGAGCTGTTTTTT

size: .
D: .
J: TRBJ1-5
V: TRBV6-5
CDR3: CASSAVGVSGQPQHF
DNA: TGTGCCAGCAGTGCCGTAGGAGTCTCGGGTCAGCCCCAGCATTTT

size: .
D: .
J: TRBJ1-5
V: TRBV28
CDR3: CASSYPESNQPQHF
DNA: TGTGCCAGCAGTTACCCTGAGAGCAATCAGCCCCAGCATTTT

size: few
D: TRBD2
J: TRBJ2-2
V: TRBV6-4
CDR3: CASSEGLDTGELFF
DNA: TGTGCCAGCAGTGAGGGACTAGACACCGGGGAGCTGTTTTTT

size: .
D: TRBD2
J: TRBJ2-7
V: TRBV6-6
CDR3: CASSLASGSYEQYF
DNA: TGTGCCAGCAGTCTGGCTAGCGGTTCCTACGAGCAGTACTTC

size: .
D: .
J: TRBJ2-6
V: TRBV10-3
CDR3: CAISPTAAGANVLTF
DNA: TGTGCCATCAGCCCAACAGCCGCGGGGGCCAACGTCCTGACTTTC

size: .
D: TRBD1
J: TRBJ2-5
V: TRBV11-3
CDR3: CASSPTSGGQETQYF
DNA: TGTGCCAGCAGCCCCACCTCAGGGGGCCAAGAGACCCAGTACTTC

size: .
D: TRBD2
J: TRBJ2-7
V: TRBV2
CDR3: CASDLAGSSYEQYF
DNA: TGTGCCAGCGACCTAGCGGGGAGCTCCTACGAGCAGTACTTC

size: few
D: TRBD2
J: TRBJ2-7
V: TRBV6-1
CDR3: CASQKTSGSYYEQYF
DNA: TGTGCCAGCCAAAAAACTAGCGGAAGCTACTACGAGCAGTACTTC

size: few
D: TRBD2
J: TRBJ2-7
V: TRBV5-6
CDR3: CASSLQTSGPYEQYF
DNA: TGTGCCAGCAGCCTCCAAACTAGCGGACCCTACGAGCAGTACTTC

size: .
D: TRBD2
J: TRBJ2-1
V: TRBV19
CDR3: CASSTGTSGMDEQFF
DNA: TGTGCCAGTAGTACCGGGACTAGCGGGATGGATGAGCAGTTCTTC

size: few
D: .
J: TRBJ2-7
V: TRBV5-1
CDR3: CASSPVGSHEQYF
DNA: TGCGCCAGCAGCCCTGTCGGGTCCCACGAGCAGTACTTC

size: few
D: TRBD1
J: TRBJ2-7
V: TRBV7-9
CDR3: CAIHPAPLGTGDGYEQYF
DNA: TGTGCCATCCATCCCGCACCCCTCGGGACAGGGGACGGCTACGAGCAGTACTTC

size: few
D: .
J: TRBJ1-1
V: TRBV7-9
CDR3: CASSLGGPEAFF
DNA: TGTGCCAGCAGCTTAGGTGGCCCTGAAGCTTTCTTT

size: .
D: .
J: TRBJ2-1
V: TRBV19
CDR3: CASSIGGGNEQFF
DNA: TGTGCCAGTAGTATAGGAGGGGGTAATGAGCAGTTCTTC

size: .
D: .
J: TRBJ2-7
V: TRBV4-1
CDR3: CASSQGPVLNEQYF
DNA: TGCGCCAGCAGCCAGGGGCCAGTATTGAACGAGCAGTACTTC

size: .
D: .
J: TRBJ1-1
V: TRBV28
CDR3: CATRGFGTEAFF
DNA: TGTGCCACCCGGGGGTTCGGCACTGAAGCTTTCTTT

size: few
D: .
J: TRBJ2-1
V: TRBV15
CDR3: CATREAESYEQFF
DNA: TGTGCCACCAGAGAAGCGGAAAGTTATGAGCAGTTCTTC

size: few
D: TRBD2
J: TRBJ2-3
V: TRBV5-1
CDR3: CASSSSGVSTDTQYF
DNA: TGCGCCAGCAGCTCTAGCGGAGTTAGCACAGATACGCAGTATTTT

size: few
D: .
J: TRBJ2-5
V: TRBV9
CDR3: CASSVAPTSKGGQETQYF
DNA: TGTGCCAGCAGCGTAGCCCCGACTAGTAAGGGGGGGCAAGAGACCCAGTACTTC